This section outlines one T cell receptor beta chain sequence together with its context. Its antigen remains unidentified. The sample comes from a study of radiotherapy plus CTLA-4 blockade in lung cancer. Study overall: Patients showed objective responses in under 20% of cases and disease control in roughly 34%. Study outcomes and limitations: Strongest reported response predictors: early blood clone changes and post-radiation interferon-beta. Once radiotherapy plus ipilimumab had been given, TCR clones derived from tumor expanded in blood.

Generated by immunoSEQ multiplex PCR, the TCRdb table keeps only in-frame clones and is missing some. The sample has about 38,000 clones, roughly 77% seen once. Those patients who had chemo-refractory metastatic non-small-cell lung cancer were given focal radiation along with CTLA-4 blockade through ipilimumab. CDR1 is MGHRA and CDR2 is YSYEKL in the germline V gene. The V segment lost 3 bases and the J segment 8 bases; nucleotides outside the gene matches: 7. This CDR3 region has 15 residues. The clonotype originates from a human donor with non-small cell lung cancer who had stable disease on radiotherapy plus ipilimumab. The V gene is TRBV4-1, the J gene TRBJ1-2, with 12 bases matching TRBD1. The source was peripheral blood, collected from a patient treated with radiotherapy plus ipilimumab. The CDR3 DNA is TGCGCCAGCAGCCAGGGGGACAGGGGGCGGAGCGGCTACACCTTC. It specifies CASSQGDRGRSGYTF.